The source of this TCR beta chain is a study of shared clonotypes between healthy human individuals. Germline V gene lookup returns CDR1 MDHEN and CDR2 SYDVKM. V lost 6 bases, J lost 2 bases, and 17 bases lay in between. The CDR3 totals 15 residues. To note about this clone: Its specificity is unknown.

Some clones are missing from TCRdb's copy, which holds only in-frame ones; the method was immunoSEQ multiplex PCR. This sample carries around 2.1 million clones, around 95% of them seen once, and the ten largest clones take 0.1% to 0.15%. Findings of the study overall: Sampling used blood alone; tissue repertoires probably differ. About 5% was the fraction of naive CD4 clonotypes found shared across a few donors.

The rearrangement uses TRBV28 and TRBJ2-7, with D possibly TRBD1 on 5 matching bases. Sequenced input: naive CD4+ T cells sorted from blood. Regarding subset: CD45RA+ positively selected. The TCR was taken from a man aged 18 to 35 in good health. In DNA form, the CDR3 reads TGTGCCAGCAGACAAGACAGTCTAGGCACCTACGAGCAGTACTTC. Amino acid sequence: CASRQDSLGTYEQYF. Looking up the rest from reference TRBV28 and TRBJ2-7 gives the full variable domain: DVKVTQSSRYLVKRTGEKVFLECVQDMDHENMFWYRQDPGLGLRLIYFSYDVKMKEKGDIPEGYSVSREKKERFSLILESASTNQTSMYLCASRQDSLGTYEQYFGPGTRLTVT.